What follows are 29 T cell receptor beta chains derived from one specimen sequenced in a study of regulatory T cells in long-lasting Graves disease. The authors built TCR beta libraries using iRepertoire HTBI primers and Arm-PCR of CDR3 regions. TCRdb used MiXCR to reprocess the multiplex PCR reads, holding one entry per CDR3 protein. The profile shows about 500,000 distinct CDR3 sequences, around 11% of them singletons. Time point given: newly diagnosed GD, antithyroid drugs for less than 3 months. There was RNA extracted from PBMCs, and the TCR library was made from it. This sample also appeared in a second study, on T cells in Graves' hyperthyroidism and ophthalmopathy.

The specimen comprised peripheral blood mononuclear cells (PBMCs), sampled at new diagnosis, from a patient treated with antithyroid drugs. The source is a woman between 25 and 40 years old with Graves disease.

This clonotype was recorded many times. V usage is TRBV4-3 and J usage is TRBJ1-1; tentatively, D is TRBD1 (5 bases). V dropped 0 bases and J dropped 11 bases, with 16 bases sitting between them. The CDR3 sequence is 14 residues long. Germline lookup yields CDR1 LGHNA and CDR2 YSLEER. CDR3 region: CASSQEGIKGRAFF. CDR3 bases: TGCGCCAGCAGCCAAGAGGGGATAAAGGGACGCGCTTTCTTT.

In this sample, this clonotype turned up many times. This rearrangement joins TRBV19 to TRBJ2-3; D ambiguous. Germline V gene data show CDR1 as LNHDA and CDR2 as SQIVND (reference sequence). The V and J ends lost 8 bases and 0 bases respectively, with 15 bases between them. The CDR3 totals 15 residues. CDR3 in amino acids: CASATSAISTDTQYF. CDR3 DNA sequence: TGTGCCAGTGCCACGTCAGCGATAAGCACAGATACGCAGTATTTT.

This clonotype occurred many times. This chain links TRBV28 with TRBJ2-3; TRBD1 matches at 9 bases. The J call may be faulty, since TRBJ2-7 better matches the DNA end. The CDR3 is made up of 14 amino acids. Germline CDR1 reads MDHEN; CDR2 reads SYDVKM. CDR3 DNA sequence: TGTGCCAGCAACCTAGACAGGGGGGTCGGCGAGCAGTACTTC. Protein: CASNLDRGVGEQYF.

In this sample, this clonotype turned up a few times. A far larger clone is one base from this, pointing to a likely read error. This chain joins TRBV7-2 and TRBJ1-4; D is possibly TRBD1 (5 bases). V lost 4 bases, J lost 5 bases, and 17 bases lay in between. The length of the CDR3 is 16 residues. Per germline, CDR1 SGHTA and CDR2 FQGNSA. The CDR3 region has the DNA TGTGCCAGCAGCTCACTACGACGGGGGAGGAATGAAAAACTGTTTTTT. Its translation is CASSSLRRGRNEKLFF.

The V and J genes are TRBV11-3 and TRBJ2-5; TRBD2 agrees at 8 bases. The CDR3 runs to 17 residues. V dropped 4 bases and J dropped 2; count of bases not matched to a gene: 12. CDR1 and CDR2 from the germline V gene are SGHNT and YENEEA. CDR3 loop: CASSSGTGGDVQETQYF. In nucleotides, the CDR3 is TGTGCCAGCAGCTCCGGGACGGGAGGGGACGTACAAGAGACCCAGTACTTC. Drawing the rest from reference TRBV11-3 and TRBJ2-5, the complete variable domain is EAGVVQSPRYKIIEKKQPVAFWCNPISGHNTLYWYLQNLGQGPELLIRYENEEAVDDSQLPKDRFSAERLKGVDSTLKIQPAELGDSAVYLCASSSGTGGDVQETQYFGPGTRLLVL.

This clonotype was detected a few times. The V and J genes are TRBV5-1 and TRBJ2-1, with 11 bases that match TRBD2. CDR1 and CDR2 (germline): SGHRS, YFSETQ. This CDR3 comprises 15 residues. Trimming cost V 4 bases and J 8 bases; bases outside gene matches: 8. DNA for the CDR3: TGCGCCAGCAGCGAACTAGCGGGAGATAGCGATGAGCAGTTCTTC. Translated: CASSELAGDSDEQFF.

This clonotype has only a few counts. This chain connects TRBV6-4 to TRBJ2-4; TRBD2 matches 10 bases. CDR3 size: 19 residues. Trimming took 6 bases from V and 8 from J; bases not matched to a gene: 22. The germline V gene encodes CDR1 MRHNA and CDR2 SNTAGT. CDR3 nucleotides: TGTGCCAGCAGGGCAACAGCGGGAGGGTCCTACTTCTTCTTGGACATTCAGTACTTC. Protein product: CASRATAGGSYFFLDIQYF.

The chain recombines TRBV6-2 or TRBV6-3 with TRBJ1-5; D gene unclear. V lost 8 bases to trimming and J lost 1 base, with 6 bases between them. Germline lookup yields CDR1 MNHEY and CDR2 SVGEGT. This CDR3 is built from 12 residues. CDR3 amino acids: CASWASNQPQHF. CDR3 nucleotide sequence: TGTGCCAGCTGGGCAAGCAATCAGCCCCAGCATTTT.

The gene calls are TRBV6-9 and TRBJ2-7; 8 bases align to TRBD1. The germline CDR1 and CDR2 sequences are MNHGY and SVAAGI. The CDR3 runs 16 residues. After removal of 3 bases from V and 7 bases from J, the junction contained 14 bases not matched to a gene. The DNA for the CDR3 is TGTGCCAGCAGTTACAGTGGCTCCAGGGGGCCGGGGGAGCAGTACTTC. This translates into CASSYSGSRGPGEQYF.

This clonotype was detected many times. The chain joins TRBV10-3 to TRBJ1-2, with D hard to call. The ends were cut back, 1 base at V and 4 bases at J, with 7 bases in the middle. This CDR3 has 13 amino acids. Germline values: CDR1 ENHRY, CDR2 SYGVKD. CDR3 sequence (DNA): TGTGCCATCAGTGAGTGGAGGTCCTATGGCTACACCTTC. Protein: CAISEWRSYGYTF.

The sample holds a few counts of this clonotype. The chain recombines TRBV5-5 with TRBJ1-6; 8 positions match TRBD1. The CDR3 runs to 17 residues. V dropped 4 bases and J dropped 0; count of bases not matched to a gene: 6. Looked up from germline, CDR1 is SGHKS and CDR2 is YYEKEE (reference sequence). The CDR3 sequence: CASSHGTGGSYNSPLHF. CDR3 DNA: TGTGCCAGCAGCCACGGGACAGGAGGCTCCTATAATTCACCCCTCCACTTT.

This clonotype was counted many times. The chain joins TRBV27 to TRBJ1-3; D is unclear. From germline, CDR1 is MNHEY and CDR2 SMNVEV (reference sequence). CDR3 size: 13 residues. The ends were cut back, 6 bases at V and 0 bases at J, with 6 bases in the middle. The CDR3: CASSFRSGNTIYF. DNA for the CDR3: TGTGCCAGCAGCTTTCGCTCTGGAAACACCATATATTTT.

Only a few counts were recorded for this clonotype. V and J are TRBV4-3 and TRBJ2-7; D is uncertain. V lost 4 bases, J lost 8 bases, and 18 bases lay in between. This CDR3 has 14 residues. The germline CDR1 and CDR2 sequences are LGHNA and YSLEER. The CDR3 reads CASSPREDVGQQYF. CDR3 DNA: TGCGCCAGCAGCCCCCGAGAGGATGTGGGTCAGCAGTACTTC.

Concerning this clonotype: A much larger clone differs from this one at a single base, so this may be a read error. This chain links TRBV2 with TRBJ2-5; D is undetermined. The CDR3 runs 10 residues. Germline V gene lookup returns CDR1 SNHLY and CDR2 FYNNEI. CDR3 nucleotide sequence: TGTGTCAGCGAGGTGGAGACCCAGTACTTC. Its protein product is CVSEVETQYF. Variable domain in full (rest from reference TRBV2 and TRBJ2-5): EPEVTQTPSHQVTQMGQEVILRCVPISNHLYFYWYRQILGQKVEFLVSFYNNEISEKSEIFDDQFSVERPDGSNFTLKIRSTKLEDSAMYFCVSEVETQYFGPGTRLLVL.

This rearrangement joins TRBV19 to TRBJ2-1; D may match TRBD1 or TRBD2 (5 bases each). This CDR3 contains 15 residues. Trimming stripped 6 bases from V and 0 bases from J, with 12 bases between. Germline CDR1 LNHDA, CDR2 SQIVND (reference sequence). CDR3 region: CASRGDRGSYNEQFF. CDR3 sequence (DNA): TGTGCCAGTAGAGGGGACCGAGGCTCCTACAATGAGCAGTTCTTC.

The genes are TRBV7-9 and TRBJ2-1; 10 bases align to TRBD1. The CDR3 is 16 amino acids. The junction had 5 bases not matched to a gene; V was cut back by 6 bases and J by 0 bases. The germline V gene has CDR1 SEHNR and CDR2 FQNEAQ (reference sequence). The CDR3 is CASRGQGGSSYNEQFF. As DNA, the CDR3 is TGTGCCAGCAGAGGACAGGGGGGGAGCTCCTACAATGAGCAGTTCTTC. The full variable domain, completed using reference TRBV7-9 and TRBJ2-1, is DTGVSQNPRHKITKRGQNVTFRCDPISEHNRLYWYRQTLGQGPEFLTYFQNEAQLEKSRLLSDRFSAERPKGSFSTLEIQRTEQGDSAMYLCASRGQGGSSYNEQFFGPGTRLTVL.

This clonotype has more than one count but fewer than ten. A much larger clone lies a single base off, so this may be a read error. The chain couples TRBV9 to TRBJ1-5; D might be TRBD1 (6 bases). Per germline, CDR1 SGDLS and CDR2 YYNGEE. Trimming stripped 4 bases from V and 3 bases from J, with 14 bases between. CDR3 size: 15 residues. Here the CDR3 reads CASSLSGQPNQPQHF. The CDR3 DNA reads TGTGCCAGCAGCCTTAGTGGACAGCCCAATCAGCCCCAGCATTTT.

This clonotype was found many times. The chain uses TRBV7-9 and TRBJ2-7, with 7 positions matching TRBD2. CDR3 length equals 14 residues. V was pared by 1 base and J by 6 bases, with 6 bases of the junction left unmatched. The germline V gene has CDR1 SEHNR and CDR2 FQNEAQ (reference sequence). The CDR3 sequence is CASSLGAGEVEQYF. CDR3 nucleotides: TGTGCCAGCAGCTTAGGCGCGGGAGAGGTCGAGCAGTACTTC.

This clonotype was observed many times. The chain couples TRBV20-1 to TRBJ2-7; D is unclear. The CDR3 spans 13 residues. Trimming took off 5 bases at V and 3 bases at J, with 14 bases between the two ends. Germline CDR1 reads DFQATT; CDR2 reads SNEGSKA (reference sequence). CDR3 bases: TGCAGTGCTTTGGACGGTCGGCGCTACGAGCAGTACTTC. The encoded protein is CSALDGRRYEQYF.

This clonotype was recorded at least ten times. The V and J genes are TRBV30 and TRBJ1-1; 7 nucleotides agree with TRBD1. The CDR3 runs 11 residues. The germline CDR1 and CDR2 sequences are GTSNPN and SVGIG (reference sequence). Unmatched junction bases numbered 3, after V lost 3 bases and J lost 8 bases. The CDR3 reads CAWRGTVEAFF. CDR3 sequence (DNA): TGTGCCTGGAGAGGGACAGTCGAAGCTTTCTTT.

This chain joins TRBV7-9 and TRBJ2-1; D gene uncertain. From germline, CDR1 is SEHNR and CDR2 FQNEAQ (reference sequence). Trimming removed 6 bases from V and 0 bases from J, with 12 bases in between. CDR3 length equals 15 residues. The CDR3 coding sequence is TGTGCCAGCAGAACCACGGCGGACTCCTACAATGAGCAGTTCTTC. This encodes CASRTTADSYNEQFF.

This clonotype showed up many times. The CDR3 region is CASRPDRNTEAFF. The DNA of the CDR3 is TGTGCCAGCAGGCCCGACAGGAACACTGAAGCTTTCTTT. This chain joins TRBV6-1 and TRBJ1-1, with D possibly matching TRBD1 (5 bases). The V gene's germline CDR1 is MNHNS and CDR2 SASEGT. This CDR3 has 13 amino acids. Trimming removed 6 bases from V and 1 base from J, with 9 bases in between.

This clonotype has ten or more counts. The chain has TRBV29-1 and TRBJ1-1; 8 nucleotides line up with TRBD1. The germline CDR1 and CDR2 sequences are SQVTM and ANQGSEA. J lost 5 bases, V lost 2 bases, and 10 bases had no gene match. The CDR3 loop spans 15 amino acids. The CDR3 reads CSVELGQDIKTEAFF. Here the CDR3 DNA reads TGCAGCGTTGAATTGGGACAGGATATTAAGACTGAAGCTTTCTTT.

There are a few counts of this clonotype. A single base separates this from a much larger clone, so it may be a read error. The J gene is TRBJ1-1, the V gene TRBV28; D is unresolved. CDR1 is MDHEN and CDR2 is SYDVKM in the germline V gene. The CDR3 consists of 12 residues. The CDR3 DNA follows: TGTGCCAGCAAGGACCCTTACACTGAAGCTTCCTTT. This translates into CASKDPYTEASF.

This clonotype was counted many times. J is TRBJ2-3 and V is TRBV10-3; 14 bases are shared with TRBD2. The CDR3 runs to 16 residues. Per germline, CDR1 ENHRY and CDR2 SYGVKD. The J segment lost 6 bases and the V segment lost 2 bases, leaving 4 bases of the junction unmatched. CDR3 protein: CAISEGLAGGSDTQYF. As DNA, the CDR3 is TGTGCCATCAGTGAGGGACTAGCGGGAGGAAGTGATACGCAGTATTTT.

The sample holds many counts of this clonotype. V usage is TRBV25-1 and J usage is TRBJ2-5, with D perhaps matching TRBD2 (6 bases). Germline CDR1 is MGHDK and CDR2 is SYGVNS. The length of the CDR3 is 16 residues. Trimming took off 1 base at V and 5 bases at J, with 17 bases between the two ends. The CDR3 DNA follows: TGTGCCAGCAGTGAATGGGGGTCCCCAGGAGGGGAGACCCAGTACTTC. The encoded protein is CASSEWGSPGGETQYF.

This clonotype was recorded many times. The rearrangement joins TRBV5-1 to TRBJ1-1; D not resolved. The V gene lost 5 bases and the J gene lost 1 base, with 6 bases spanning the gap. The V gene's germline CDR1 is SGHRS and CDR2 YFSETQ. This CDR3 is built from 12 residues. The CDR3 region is CASRYGNTEAFF. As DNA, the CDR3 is TGCGCCAGCAGGTACGGGAACACTGAAGCTTTCTTT.

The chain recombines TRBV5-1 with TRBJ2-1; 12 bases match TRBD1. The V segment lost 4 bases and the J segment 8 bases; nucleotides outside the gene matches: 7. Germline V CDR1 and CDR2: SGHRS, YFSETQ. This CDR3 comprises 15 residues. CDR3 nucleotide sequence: TGCGCCAGCAGCCTCGGGACAGGGGGCGTTTATGAGCAGTTCTTC. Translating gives CASSLGTGGVYEQFF.

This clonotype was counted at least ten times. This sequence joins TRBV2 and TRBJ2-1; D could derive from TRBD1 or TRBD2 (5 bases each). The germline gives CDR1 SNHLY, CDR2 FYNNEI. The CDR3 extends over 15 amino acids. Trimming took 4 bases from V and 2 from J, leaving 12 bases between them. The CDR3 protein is CASSGATGPYNEQFF. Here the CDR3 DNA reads TGTGCCAGCAGTGGGGCTACGGGACCCTACAATGAGCAGTTCTTC.